This is a list of T cell receptor beta chains from one sample in a study of cytomegalovirus exposure and HLA in healthy donors. Repertoires were generated with immunoSEQ multiplex PCR, while TCRdb's copy carries only in-frame clones and drops some. The table shows 35,000 to 50,000 clones, with 60% to 80% occurring only once. Material for sequencing was PBMCs. The receptors come from a man under 40 in good health and CMV-seronegative. Both conserved end residues are trimmed from each CDR3. The D gene is left open where the match is weak. Only part of the rows carry a size: once, few, many, or a class if the clone is expanded.

cdr3_aa	clone_size	d_call	j_call	v_call
ASSQGLAGTDTQY	NA	TRBD2	TRBJ2-3	TRBV4-3
ASSLSWGGGELF	NA	TRBD2	TRBJ2-2	TRBV27
ASSTGLDVGKQF	NA	TRBD2	TRBJ2-1	TRBV19
ASSTSGLDEQF	NA	NA	TRBJ2-1	TRBV7-2
ASSQDPSGSGRGGNEQF	NA	TRBD2	TRBJ2-1	TRBV4-2
ASHAGLRVWEQF	few	NA	TRBJ2-1	TRBV13
ASLRDMFEQF	few	NA	TRBJ2-1	TRBV2
ASSNQGFGDSPLH	NA	NA	TRBJ1-6	TRBV18
ASSQGQEVLGGYT	NA	TRBD1	TRBJ1-2	TRBV18
ASSGRTGLYNEQF	NA	TRBD1	TRBJ2-1	TRBV2
ASSGTGGWTEAF	NA	TRBD1	TRBJ1-1	TRBV5-5
ASSWSGGAGAETQY	NA	NA	TRBJ2-5	TRBV27
ASSLDGRATDTQY	NA	NA	TRBJ2-3	TRBV7-2
ASSQGNRRGREAYEQY	NA	TRBD2	TRBJ2-7	TRBV4-1
ASSQASGPYEQY	NA	TRBD2	TRBJ2-7	TRBV4-2
ASSYRSPTAAGGSGELF	NA	TRBD2	TRBJ2-2	TRBV7-6
ASSLRGTGENTEAF	once	TRBD1	TRBJ1-1	TRBV7-9
ASSTNSGSVHNEQF	NA	TRBD2	TRBJ2-1	TRBV18
AISELGTATTGELF	once	TRBD1	TRBJ2-2	TRBV10-3
ASSQDTGAGETQY	NA	NA	TRBJ2-5	TRBV4-1
ASRSTGSFDQPQH	NA	NA	TRBJ1-5	TRBV27
ASLTSGRRTDTQY	NA	TRBD2	TRBJ2-3	TRBV28
ASSLDAGASRGYT	NA	NA	TRBJ1-2	TRBV7-9
ASSRSRGYMTGGPYEQY	NA	TRBD2	TRBJ2-7	TRBV18
ASSSRDWNEKLF	NA	NA	TRBJ1-4	TRBV28
ASSGQGFQETQY	NA	NA	TRBJ2-5	TRBV2
ASRSEAYYNEQF	few	NA	TRBJ2-1	TRBV2
SAKLNNEQF	NA	NA	TRBJ2-1	TRBV20-1
ASTSATGASTDTQY	NA	TRBD1	TRBJ2-3	TRBV11-2
ATQSGEHYNEQF	NA	TRBD2	TRBJ2-1	TRBV10-3
AISATTGVNTEAF	once	TRBD1	TRBJ1-1	TRBV10-3
AVRASWGRGADTQY	NA	TRBD2	TRBJ2-3	TRBV28
ASSPWRGSEQY	once	NA	TRBJ2-7	TRBV5-4
ASSTGDSPLYGYT	NA	TRBD1	TRBJ1-2	TRBV9
ASSQSGRAVREQF	NA	TRBD2	TRBJ2-1	TRBV7-8
ASSVARDISYNEQF	NA	NA	TRBJ2-1	TRBV9
ASSPYPGTLSNQPQH	NA	NA	TRBJ1-5	TRBV7-2
ASSYGGSNEKLF	NA	NA	TRBJ1-4	TRBV6-5
ASSAILAATDTQY	NA	TRBD2	TRBJ2-3	TRBV28
ASSPPGQGKNTEAF	few	TRBD1	TRBJ1-1	TRBV9
ASSPRQGTKNIQY	NA	TRBD1	TRBJ2-4	TRBV9
ASSQDLTGNEQF	NA	NA	TRBJ2-1	TRBV4-1
ASSARTSTHNEQF	NA	TRBD2	TRBJ2-1	TRBV7-9
ASSLSPYFGGGSGEQY	NA	TRBD2	TRBJ2-7	TRBV28
ASSQDFAGQGNHEQY	once	TRBD1	TRBJ2-7	TRBV4-1
ASRGSDTGKETQY	few	NA	TRBJ2-5	TRBV7-9
ASSTDRVDEKLF	NA	TRBD1	TRBJ1-4	TRBV28
ASSPSGGRGNTIY	NA	NA	TRBJ1-3	TRBV19
ATSLRDRDEKLF	NA	TRBD1	TRBJ1-4	TRBV15
ASSEEGGSVGEQF	NA	NA	TRBJ2-1	TRBV2
ASSTPGQAYEQY	NA	NA	TRBJ2-7	TRBV5-1
ASSQVRNTNNSPLH	NA	NA	TRBJ1-6	TRBV4-3
ASTNAGYSNQPQH	few	NA	TRBJ1-5	TRBV7-9
ASSRSSTNEKLF	NA	NA	TRBJ1-4	TRBV19
ASSAPGGGYT	NA	TRBD1	TRBJ1-2	TRBV25-1
ASSVASGTDLFGSYT	few	TRBD1	TRBJ1-2	TRBV9
ASSVRGGEVRGDTQY	NA	TRBD2	TRBJ2-3	TRBV7-8